The sequence of this T cell receptor (beta chain) was determined in a study of T-cell reconstitution after alpha-beta-depleted transplantation in children. Study observations and caveats: Reportedly, only several hundred clones from non-depleted graft cells drove alpha-beta T-cell counts at about two months.

From germline, CDR1 is WNHNN and CDR2 SYGVQD (reference sequence). The ends were cut back, 3 bases at V and 0 bases at J, with 5 bases in the middle. CDR3 size: 14 residues. As regards this clonotype: The antigen remains unidentified.

Unique molecular identifiers were incorporated during preparation of the TCRbeta library. Each CDR3 protein is one row after TCRdb ran MiXCR on the PCR reads. Among around 120,000 distinct CDR3 sequences, under 30% were seen once, and the ten largest hold over 9.5%. The chain joins TRBV10-1 to TRBJ2-2, with no clear D. Sequenced here: PBMCs, mostly from graft donor cells, sampled 180 days after TCRalphabeta/CD19-depleted stem cell transplant. The source of this sequence is a male patient aged 2 to 10 who had a stem cell transplant for chronic granulomatous disease, so the T cells may come from the graft donor. CDR3 nucleotides: TGCGCCAGCAGTGAAGGGTCGAACACCGGGGAGCTGTTTTTT. Its protein is CASSEGSNTGELFF.